This T cell receptor beta chain was sequenced for a study of response to subunit inactivated influenza vaccine. There are 16 residues in the CDR3. TCRdb ran MiXCR on the RT-PCR reads and lists one entry per CDR3 protein. The data show hundreds of thousands of distinct CDR3 sequences, about 11% seen once. These data also formed part of another study, on T cells expressing NK-cell markers. From that study: UMIs accompanied the 5'RACE template switching by which TCR beta cDNA was made. Among the eight sequenced donors, seven tested HCMV-seropositive and one tested seronegative. Of the CD8+ T cells in about 6 donors, roughly 1.0-7.0% belonged to dominant NKG2C+ clonotypes. Once again these clonotypes came out on top in the CD3+CD56-NKG2C+ fraction of a few donors.

The V call is TRBV21-1, the J call TRBJ2-7; the tabulated D call, TRBD1, remains unverified against the DNA. TRBV21-1 is recorded as a pseudogene. This material consisted of PBMCs from blood, taken on the day of vaccination. The source of this sequence is a man between 50 and 59 years old who received an inactivated influenza vaccine. The CDR3 reads CASSGRTGSGLYEQYF. The CDR3 region has the DNA TGTGCCAGCAGCGGACGTACAGGGAGCGGTTTGTACGAGCAGTACTTC.